Below are 26 T cell receptor beta chains sequenced from a single sample in a study of cytomegalovirus exposure and HLA in healthy donors. Researchers ran the PCR with 60 Vbeta and 13 Jbeta primers. Sequenced by immunoSEQ multiplex PCR; TCRdb stores in-frame clones only, minus some. The sample lists hundreds of thousands of clones, approximately 90% seen once, with roughly 1% in the top ten. Sequencing was carried out using PBMCs. The receptors derive from a woman aged 18-29 years in good health and CMV-seronegative.

V usage is TRBV7-8 and J usage is TRBJ1-5; D is uncertain. The CDR3 spans 16 residues. Germline-derived CDR1 and CDR2 are SGHVS and FQNEAQ. V was pared by 1 base and J by 0 bases, with 10 bases between. CDR3 protein: CASSLVHTASNQPQHF. In nucleotides, the CDR3 is TGTGCCAGCAGCTTAGTCCATACAGCTAGCAATCAGCCCCAGCATTTT.

The rearrangement uses TRBV6-4 and TRBJ2-3, with D unclear. Germline CDR1 and CDR2: MRHNA and SNTAGT. This CDR3 region has 12 residues. Trimming left V 6 bases short and J 7 bases short, with 11 bases between. The CDR3 DNA sequence: TGTGCCAGCAGCCCCGACGACAATACGCAGTATTTT. Protein sequence: CASSPDDNTQYF.

The rearrangement uses TRBV5-1 and TRBJ1-2, with 9 nucleotides matching TRBD1. V was pared by 0 bases and J by 4 bases, with 4 bases of the junction left unmatched. CDR1 is SGHRS, CDR2 YFSETQ, per germline. The length of the CDR3 is 15 residues. This CDR3 is CASSLDRGRIYGYTF. The CDR3 DNA reads TGCGCCAGCAGCTTGGACAGGGGGCGGATCTATGGCTACACCTTC.

The CDR3 coding sequence is TGCGCCAGCAGCTTGGGGAGCGGGCTATACAATGAGCAGTTCTTC. Protein: CASSLGSGLYNEQFF. The chain has TRBV5-1 and TRBJ2-1; tentative D call: TRBD2 (6 bases). The length of the CDR3 is 15 residues. CDR1 is SGHRS and CDR2 is YFSETQ in the germline V gene. The V end lost 0 bases, the J end lost 4 bases, and 11 bases lay between the germline ends.

This clone was counted once. The V gene is TRBV9, the J gene TRBJ2-1; D is perhaps TRBD2 (5 bases). Germline CDR1 SGDLS, CDR2 YYNGEE. CDR3 length equals 17 residues. The V and J ends lost 0 bases and 0 bases respectively, with 13 bases between them. As DNA, the CDR3 is TGTGCCAGCAGCGTAGGGGCGGGCTCCAGCTCCTACAATGAGCAGTTCTTC. As protein: CASSVGAGSSSYNEQFF.

The chain combines TRBV7-9 with TRBJ1-6; 7 bases line up with TRBD1. The V gene end was trimmed by 3 bases and the J gene end by 10 bases; junction bases not matched to a gene: 0. CDR3 length: 12 residues. The germline V gene encodes CDR1 SEHNR and CDR2 FQNEAQ (reference sequence). CDR3 loop: CASSLGQSPLHF. The CDR3 nucleotides read TGTGCCAGCAGCTTGGGACAGTCACCCCTCCACTTT.

The chain joins TRBV11-2 to TRBJ2-5, with D possibly TRBD2 on 5 matching bases. Between the trimmed V and J ends, which lost 0 bases and 0 bases, there was a span of 8 bases. Germline CDR1 and CDR2: SGHAT and FQNNGV. The CDR3 consists of 15 residues. The CDR3 sequence: CASSLDPGYQETQYF. The CDR3 region has the DNA TGTGCCAGCAGCTTAGATCCGGGGTACCAAGAGACCCAGTACTTC. The full variable domain, with the rest looked up from reference TRBV11-2 and TRBJ2-5, is EAGVAQSPRYKIIEKRQSVAFWCNPISGHATLYWYQQILGQGPKLLIQFQNNGVVDDSQLPKDRFSAERLKGVDSTLKIQPAKLEDSAVYLCASSLDPGYQETQYFGPGTRLLVL.

This clone was found once. The chain carries TRBV5-1 and TRBJ1-2; maybe TRBD1 (5 bases). Germline V gene lookup returns CDR1 SGHRS and CDR2 YFSETQ. The ends were cut back, 0 bases at V and 8 bases at J, with 11 bases in the middle. CDR3 size: 13 residues. CDR3 sequence (DNA): TGCGCCAGCAGCTTGGTCGGGGGAGGAGGCTACACCTTC. This encodes CASSLVGGGGYTF. The full variable domain, rest sourced from reference TRBV5-1 and TRBJ1-2, is KAGVTQTPRYLIKTRGQQVTLSCSPISGHRSVSWYQQTPGQGLQFLFEYFSETQRNKGNFPGRFSGRQFSNSRSEMNVSTLELGDSALYLCASSLVGGGGYTFGSGTRLTVV.

The chain combines TRBV7-9 with TRBJ2-3; 7 bases are shared with TRBD2. The V segment lost 5 bases and the J segment 2 bases; nucleotides outside the gene matches: 7. The CDR3 length is 15 residues. Germline V gene data show CDR1 as SEHNR and CDR2 as FQNEAQ (reference sequence). The CDR3 region has the DNA TGTGCCAGCAGCACAGCGGGGATGCCCACAGATACGCAGTATTTT. Protein: CASSTAGMPTDTQYF.

The chain recombines TRBV29-1 with TRBJ2-7, with D perhaps TRBD2 (6 bases). CDR3 size: 15 residues. V lost 6 bases and J 2 bases, leaving 20 bases between the germline ends. CDR1 and CDR2 from the germline V gene are SQVTM and ANQGSEA. Written as DNA, the CDR3 is TGCAGCGTACCGGGAGAAATTTATGCGGCCTACGAGCAGTACTTC. Translating gives CSVPGEIYAAYEQYF.

V and J are TRBV6-5 and TRBJ2-7, with D unclear. The V gene lost 5 bases and the J gene lost 0 bases, with 5 bases spanning the gap. The CDR3 consists of 12 residues. Per the germline V gene, CDR1 is MNHEY and CDR2 is SVGAGI. As DNA, the CDR3 is TGTGCCAGCAGTCCCAGCTCCTACGAGCAGTACTTC. This sequence encodes CASSPSSYEQYF.

The chain uses TRBV11-2 and TRBJ2-1; a possible D gene is TRBD2 (6 bases). The V gene's germline CDR1 is SGHAT and CDR2 FQNNGV. V was clipped by 1 base and J by 6 bases, with 16 bases between them. CDR3 length: 16 residues. The CDR3 DNA reads TGTGCCAGCAGCTTAGTGGGGGGAGTATACAGCAATGAGCAGTTCTTC. This codes for CASSLVGGVYSNEQFF.

The CDR3 coding sequence is TGTGCCAGCAGCTTAGATCTCGGACTAGCGGGACCCTCCTACAATGAGCAGTTCTTC. It codes for CASSLDLGLAGPSYNEQFF. This chain connects TRBV11-3 to TRBJ2-1; 12 bases agree with TRBD2. The CDR3 is 19 residues long. CDR1 is SGHNT and CDR2 is YENEEA in the germline V gene. V lost 0 bases and J lost 0; bases outside the gene matches: 6.

V is TRBV6-6 and J is TRBJ1-1, with D perhaps TRBD1 (6 bases). CDR1 and CDR2 from the germline V gene are MNHNY and SVGAGI (reference sequence). This CDR3 region has 13 residues. V was trimmed by 6 bases and J by 4 bases, leaving 12 bases between them. The CDR3 sequence is CASRREGVTEAFF. The CDR3 nucleotides read TGTGCCAGCAGAAGAGAGGGGGTCACTGAAGCTTTCTTT.

The chain uses TRBV6-5 and TRBJ2-2, with D maybe TRBD1 (6 bases). V was trimmed by 6 bases and J by 7 bases, leaving 12 bases between them. This CDR3 contains 13 residues. The V gene's germline CDR1 is MNHEY and CDR2 SVGAGI. The chain's CDR3 is CASSKAGVGELFF. The CDR3, as DNA: TGTGCCAGCAGCAAAGCAGGGGTCGGGGAGCTGTTTTTT.

The chain recombines TRBV4-3 with TRBJ2-1; 8 bases map to TRBD2. CDR1 and CDR2 (germline): LGHNA, YSLEER. V lost 0 bases and J lost 4; bases outside the gene matches: 14. The CDR3 is made up of 19 amino acids. The CDR3 nucleotides read TGCGCCAGCAGCCAAGATTCGGCCCGAGGGGCGGGGGGTTACAATGAGCAGTTCTTC. This encodes CASSQDSARGAGGYNEQFF.

The chain couples TRBV7-9 to TRBJ2-1; 10 bases align to TRBD1. CDR3 length: 15 residues. J was trimmed by 7 bases and V by 1 base; bases with no gene match: 4. Per the germline V gene, CDR1 is SEHNR and CDR2 is FQNEAQ (reference sequence). The DNA of the CDR3 is TGTGCCAGCAGCTTAGAGGGACAGGGGCGTAATGAGCAGTTCTTC. It encodes CASSLEGQGRNEQFF. The complete variable domain, with remaining parts taken from reference TRBV7-9 and TRBJ2-1, reads DTGVSQNPRHKITKRGQNVTFRCDPISEHNRLYWYRQTLGQGPEFLTYFQNEAQLEKSRLLSDRFSAERPKGSFSTLEIQRTEQGDSAMYLCASSLEGQGRNEQFFGPGTRLTVL.

J is TRBJ1-3 and V is TRBV27; 10 bases fit TRBD1. The CDR3 extends over 15 amino acids. The germline gives CDR1 MNHEY, CDR2 SMNVEV (reference sequence). The V gene end was trimmed by 5 bases and the J gene end by 4 bases; junction bases not matched to a gene: 5. In DNA form, the CDR3 reads TGTGCCAGCAGTCCCGGGACAGGGGACGGAAACACCATATATTTT. This translates into CASSPGTGDGNTIYF.

The gene calls are TRBV19 and TRBJ2-1; 9 nucleotides line up with TRBD1. Germline V gene lookup returns CDR1 LNHDA and CDR2 SQIVND (reference sequence). The CDR3 covers 12 residues. CDR3 sequence reads: CVTWDRVNEQFF. Here the CDR3 DNA reads TGTGTCACGTGGGACAGGGTCAATGAGCAGTTCTTC. The full variable domain, with the rest looked up from reference TRBV19 and TRBJ2-1, is DGGITQSPKYLFRKEGQNVTLSCEQNLNHDAMYWYRQDPGQGLRLIYYSQIVNDFQKGDIAEGYSVSREKKESFPLTVTSAQKNPTAFYLCVTWDRVNEQFFGPGTRLTVL.

This chain joins TRBV11-3 and TRBJ2-7; 7 bases are a match to TRBD1. V was clipped by 4 bases and J by 0 bases; unmatched bases: 6. The CDR3 runs 15 residues. In germline, CDR1 is SGHNT, CDR2 YENEEA. CDR3 in amino acids: CASSWVTGSSYEQYF. For the CDR3, the DNA is TGTGCCAGCAGCTGGGTGACAGGGAGCTCCTACGAGCAGTACTTC. The entire variable domain, with the rest obtained from reference TRBV11-3 and TRBJ2-7, is as follows: EAGVVQSPRYKIIEKKQPVAFWCNPISGHNTLYWYLQNLGQGPELLIRYENEEAVDDSQLPKDRFSAERLKGVDSTLKIQPAELGDSAVYLCASSWVTGSSYEQYFGPGTRLTVT.

The gene calls are TRBV15 and TRBJ2-1; 9 bases are a match to TRBD1. The germline gives CDR1 LNHNV, CDR2 YYDKDF (reference sequence). The junction had 4 bases not matched to a gene; V was cut back by 4 bases and J by 0 bases. There are 16 residues in the CDR3. The CDR3 loop reads CATSTGTGSSYNEQFF. The CDR3, as DNA: TGTGCCACCAGCACCGGGACAGGGAGCTCCTACAATGAGCAGTTCTTC. The full variable domain, with the rest looked up from reference TRBV15 and TRBJ2-1, is DAMVIQNPRYQVTQFGKPVTLSCSQTLNHNVMYWYQQKSSQAPKLLFHYYDKDFNNEADTPDNFQSRRPNTSFCFLDIRSPGLGDTAMYLCATSTGTGSSYNEQFFGPGTRLTVL.

This clone was seen only once. This chain links TRBV4-1 with TRBJ2-1, with 10 bases identical to TRBD2. This CDR3 comprises 16 residues. Germline CDR1 MGHRA, CDR2 YSYEKL. With 3 bases clipped from V and 5 bases from J, the junction kept 7 bases outside the gene matches. The CDR3 nucleotides read TGCGCCAGCAGCCACCAACCTAGCGGGGGCAACAATGAGCAGTTCTTC. Its translation: CASSHQPSGGNNEQFF.

The chain is built from TRBV5-1 and TRBJ2-7; 11 nucleotides line up with TRBD2. Germline V gives CDR1 SGHRS, CDR2 YFSETQ. Trimming cost V 6 bases and J 4 bases; bases outside gene matches: 12. The CDR3 contains 16 residues. This CDR3 is CASKGQLTSGSYEQYF. The CDR3, as DNA: TGCGCCAGCAAAGGACAACTCACTAGCGGGAGTTACGAGCAGTACTTC.

The J gene is TRBJ2-7, the V gene TRBV7-9; D is unresolved. V gave up 0 bases and J gave up 3 bases, with 6 bases separating them. Germline V gene sequence: CDR1 SEHNR, CDR2 FQNEAQ (reference sequence). The CDR3 spans 13 residues. CDR3 protein: CASSLAEDYEQYF. Written as DNA, the CDR3 is TGTGCCAGCAGCTTAGCCGAGGACTACGAGCAGTACTTC. Filled out from reference TRBV7-9 and TRBJ2-7, the complete variable domain reads DTGVSQNPRHKITKRGQNVTFRCDPISEHNRLYWYRQTLGQGPEFLTYFQNEAQLEKSRLLSDRFSAERPKGSFSTLEIQRTEQGDSAMYLCASSLAEDYEQYFGPGTRLTVT.

This chain uses TRBV10-1 with TRBJ2-1, with a weak D call TRBD2 (5 bases). This CDR3 comprises 13 residues. Trimming left V 0 bases short and J 8 bases short, with 8 bases between. Germline CDR1 reads WNHNN; CDR2 reads SYGVQD (reference sequence). This chain's CDR3 is CASSESRLYEQFF. CDR3 nucleotides: TGCGCCAGCAGTGAGTCGAGACTATATGAGCAGTTCTTC.

The chain couples TRBV12-2 to TRBJ1-2; the D call TRBD1 from the table was never checked on the DNA. TRBV12-2 is assigned pseudogene status. The CDR3 sequence is 15 residues long. The CDR3 region has the DNA TGTGCAAGTCGCTTAGACCCAGGGCCCGACTATGGCTACACCTTC. Translated: CASRLDPGPDYGYTF.